What follows are 32 T cell receptor beta chains derived from one specimen sequenced in a study of shared clonotypes between healthy human individuals. TCRdb's table, derived via immunoSEQ multiplex PCR, lists solely in-frame clones and lacks some. The sample carries about 1 million clones, 70% to 80% recorded once. The specimen was memory CD4+ T cells sorted from blood. Subset of the sample: CD45RA-negative fraction. The receptors here all came from a man aged 18 to 30 in good health.

The chain uses TRBV18 and TRBJ1-4, with D perhaps TRBD1 (5 bases). The V end lost 0 bases, the J end lost 4 bases, and 9 bases lay between the germline ends. Germline V gives CDR1 KGHSH, CDR2 LQKENI. This CDR3 is 15 amino acids long. The CDR3 region has the DNA TGTGCCAGCTCACCACCAGGGGCCCATAATGAAAAACTGTTTTTT. Translation: CASSPPGAHNEKLFF. Together with reference TRBV18 and TRBJ1-4, the CDR3 gives the full variable domain: NAGVMQNPRHLVRRRGQEARLRCSPMKGHSHVYWYRQLPEEGLKFMVYLQKENIIDESGMPKERFSAEFPKEGPSILRIQQVVRGDSAAYFCASSPPGAHNEKLFFGSGTQLSVL.

The V call is TRBV6-1, the J call TRBJ1-6; D gene ambiguous. The CDR3 spans 14 residues. Trimming removed 10 bases at V and 6 bases at J, with 16 bases between. Germline CDR1 is MNHNS and CDR2 is SASEGT. The CDR3: CATSVGLINSPLHF. In DNA, the CDR3 is TGTGCCACATCCGTCGGGCTCATTAATTCACCCCTCCACTTT.

This clone was seen a handful of times. The chain links TRBV2 to TRBJ1-5; D is unresolved. Trimming stripped 1 base from V and 5 bases from J, with 12 bases between. The CDR3 is 15 residues long. Per the germline V gene, CDR1 is SNHLY and CDR2 is FYNNEI. The CDR3 protein is CASSEGTEYYQPQHF. The CDR3, as DNA: TGTGCCAGCAGTGAAGGGACGGAATACTATCAGCCCCAGCATTTT.

This chain joins TRBV18 and TRBJ2-2; 7 nucleotides agree with TRBD1. Germline CDR1 reads KGHSH; CDR2 reads LQKENI. The CDR3 is 15 residues long. J gave up 2 bases and V 3 bases, and 3 bases lay outside the gene matches. The CDR3 sequence is CASSPGQINTGELFF. DNA for the CDR3: TGTGCCAGCTCACCGGGACAGATTAACACCGGGGAGCTGTTTTTT.

The chain couples TRBV7-2 to TRBJ2-3; TRBD1 or TRBD2 may be the D gene (5 bases each). Trimming cost V 5 bases and J 2 bases, with 14 bases left between them. Germline assignment: CDR1 SGHTA and CDR2 FQGNSA. This CDR3 has 15 residues. The CDR3 nucleotides read TGTGCCAGCAGCCTCCGGGGCCTTGACACAGATACGCAGTATTTT. Protein product: CASSLRGLDTDTQYF.

V is TRBV2 and J is TRBJ1-2, with 7 bases aligning to TRBD1. Germline assignment: CDR1 SNHLY and CDR2 FYNNEI. The CDR3 spans 14 residues. V lost 5 bases to trimming and J lost 5 bases; unmatched junction nucleotides: 8. Here the CDR3 reads CASSSAGRGYGYTF. CDR3 DNA sequence: TGTGCCAGCAGTTCGGCAGGCAGGGGGTATGGCTACACCTTC. Using reference TRBV2 and TRBJ1-2 for the parts outside the CDR3, the full variable domain is EPEVTQTPSHQVTQMGQEVILRCVPISNHLYFYWYRQILGQKVEFLVSFYNNEISEKSEIFDDQFSVERPDGSNFTLKIRSTKLEDSAMYFCASSSAGRGYGYTFGSGTRLTVV.

The chain couples TRBV19 to TRBJ2-3; 11 nucleotides agree with TRBD1. Germline V gene lookup returns CDR1 LNHDA and CDR2 SQIVND (reference sequence). V lost 4 bases to trimming and J lost 3 bases; unmatched junction nucleotides: 12. CDR3 length equals 18 residues. The CDR3 nucleotides are TGTGCCAGTAGTAAACCTTCGGACAGGGGGCGGTGGACAGATACGCAGTATTTT. Amino acid sequence: CASSKPSDRGRWTDTQYF.

DNA of the CDR3: TGTGCCAGCAGCCCCACCACGGTGACGGGAGGCTACACCTTC. Its protein is CASSPTTVTGGYTF. The chain joins TRBV7-2 to TRBJ1-2, with no clear D. Germline-derived CDR1 and CDR2 are SGHTA and FQGNSA. Trimming left V 5 bases short and J 8 bases short, with 18 bases between. CDR3 length: 14 amino acids.

Only a few counts were recorded for this clone. The chain joins TRBV2 to TRBJ1-1, with a possible D match to TRBD1 (6 bases). Trimming cost V 10 bases and J 5 bases, with 17 bases left between them. The CDR3 is 13 residues long. Germline-derived CDR1 and CDR2 are SNHLY and FYNNEI. CDR3 residues: CATQKPQGTEAFF. CDR3 bases: TGTGCCACCCAGAAACCGCAGGGGACTGAAGCTTTCTTT.

This clone was counted a single time. The genes are TRBV6-5 and TRBJ1-6, with 8 bases lining up with TRBD1. CDR1 and CDR2 (germline): MNHEY, SVGAGI. This CDR3 contains 15 residues. Trimming took 5 bases from V and 2 from J; bases not matched to a gene: 2. This chain's CDR3 is CASSGDRPYNSPLHF. The CDR3 region has the DNA TGTGCCAGCAGTGGGGACAGGCCCTATAATTCACCCCTCCACTTT.

V usage is TRBV28 and J usage is TRBJ1-4; 7 positions match TRBD1. This CDR3 contains 14 residues. V shed 7 bases and J 7 bases; nucleotides not matched to a gene: 9. Germline V gene sequence: CDR1 MDHEN, CDR2 SYDVKM. This CDR3 reads CASTITGEGEKLFF. The CDR3 DNA is TGTGCCAGCACCATTACAGGGGAGGGTGAAAAACTGTTTTTT.

In this sample, this clone turned up once. The chain combines TRBV19 with TRBJ1-1, with D tentatively TRBD1 (6 bases). V shed 5 bases and J shed 6 bases, with 19 bases lying between them. The CDR3 has 15 amino acids. CDR1 and CDR2 (germline): LNHDA, SQIVND (reference sequence). CDR3 region: CASSPSLGAPAEAFF. In DNA form, the CDR3 reads TGTGCCAGTAGTCCTTCTTTGGGGGCGCCTGCTGAAGCTTTCTTT.

The chain has TRBV10-3 and TRBJ2-1; maybe TRBD2 (7 bases). V lost 3 bases, J lost 15 bases, and 18 bases lay in between. Germline CDR1 reads ENHRY; CDR2 reads SYGVKD. This CDR3 comprises 13 residues. The CDR3 reads CAISDSTGGRAFF. The CDR3 DNA follows: TGTGCCATCAGTGACTCCACGGGGGGCCGGGCGTTCTTC.

The chain has TRBV18 and TRBJ2-7, with D possibly matching TRBD1 (6 bases). This CDR3 has 13 amino acids. V lost 3 bases and J lost 5, with 11 bases in between. The germline V gene encodes CDR1 KGHSH and CDR2 LQKENI. CDR3 nucleotide sequence: TGTGCCAGCTCACCCACTACAGGGAACGAGCAGTACTTC. Its protein is CASSPTTGNEQYF.

A single count supports this clone. This rearrangement joins TRBV4-1 to TRBJ1-1; D might be TRBD1 (6 bases). CDR3 length: 15 residues. Germline-derived CDR1 and CDR2 are MGHRA and YSYEKL. Deletions cut 5 bases from V and 1 base from J, with 14 bases between. CDR3 sequence reads: CASSLRQDQNTEAFF. The CDR3 DNA reads as TGCGCCAGCAGCTTACGACAGGACCAGAACACTGAAGCTTTCTTT.

The chain couples TRBV5-4 to TRBJ2-5, with D perhaps TRBD2 (5 bases). CDR1 and CDR2 (germline): SGHNT, YYREEE (reference sequence). The CDR3 sequence is 14 residues long. V shed 3 bases and J shed 0 bases, with 9 bases lying between them. DNA for the CDR3: TGTGCCAGCAGCTCCGGGGTCAACCAAGAGACCCAGTACTTC. It codes for CASSSGVNQETQYF.

The gene calls are TRBV10-3 and TRBJ2-2, with D unclear. Trimming shortened V by 3 bases and J by 4 bases, and 6 bases separated the two germline ends. Germline V gene sequence: CDR1 ENHRY, CDR2 SYGVKD. CDR3 length: 13 residues. In DNA form, the CDR3 reads TGTGCCATCAGTGAAGCCGTCACCGGGGAGCTGTTTTTT. It translates to CAISEAVTGELFF.

The V call is TRBV11-2, the J call TRBJ2-2; 8 bases fit TRBD2. The CDR3 totals 16 residues. The trim removed 5 bases at V and 5 bases at J, leaving 10 bases unmatched. Germline CDR1 reads SGHAT; CDR2 reads FQNNGV. As DNA, the CDR3 is TGTGCCAGCAGCCCCCCCGGGACTAGGCTGACCGGGGAGCTGTTTTTT. Translated, it gives CASSPPGTRLTGELFF.

The V and J genes are TRBV7-6 and TRBJ2-7; D is possibly TRBD2 (5 bases). The germline gives CDR1 SGHVS, CDR2 FNYEAQ. V dropped 0 bases and J dropped 3 bases, with 6 bases sitting between them. This CDR3 region has 13 residues. CDR3 loop: CASSLAGVYEQYF. The CDR3 DNA reads TGTGCCAGCAGCTTAGCGGGAGTCTACGAGCAGTACTTC.

Remarks on this clone: The same CDR3 is also encoded by other DNA sequences in this sample. The chain has TRBV10-1 and TRBJ2-3; weak D call: TRBD2 (6 bases). The CDR3 runs to 13 residues. The V gene lost 2 bases and the J gene lost 6 bases, with 9 bases spanning the gap. Germline V gene sequence: CDR1 WNHNN, CDR2 SYGVQD (reference sequence). CDR3 sequence (DNA): TGCGCCAGCAGTGAGGGGACTGTGGATACGCAGTATTTT. Protein sequence: CASSEGTVDTQYF.

The rearrangement joins TRBV7-2 to TRBJ2-3; maybe TRBD2 (6 bases). The CDR3 sequence is 16 residues long. The V gene's germline CDR1 is SGHTA and CDR2 FQGNSA. The V and J ends lost 5 bases and 1 base respectively, with 16 bases between them. CDR3 bases: TGTGCCAGCAGCCGCGGACTATCGGGGGGCACAGATACGCAGTATTTT. Protein product: CASSRGLSGGTDTQYF.

This sequence joins TRBV21-1 and TRBJ2-7; the table calls TRBD2, which could not be checked here. TRBV21-1 is reported as a pseudogene. This CDR3 contains 14 residues. The CDR3: CASSNEEEGYEQYF. Here the CDR3 DNA reads TGTGCCAGCAGCAATGAAGAGGAGGGCTACGAGCAGTACTTC.

This clone was detected many times. The rearrangement joins TRBV15 to TRBJ1-1, with 8 bases aligning to TRBD1. The CDR3 has 19 amino acids. V shed 0 bases and J 3 bases; nucleotides not matched to a gene: 15. CDR1 is LNHNV, CDR2 YYDKDF, per germline (reference sequence). DNA of the CDR3: TGTGCCACCAGCAGAGATCGGTCGGCGCAGGGACAGGCCGACACTGAAGCTTTCTTT. This sequence encodes CATSRDRSAQGQADTEAFF.

This chain links TRBV5-1 with TRBJ2-5; 8 bases line up with TRBD2. The CDR3 totals 17 residues. Germline lookup yields CDR1 SGHRS and CDR2 YFSETQ. V was pared by 3 bases and J by 5 bases, with 15 bases of the junction left unmatched. CDR3 residues: CASSSPSTSGKRETQYF. In nucleotides, the CDR3 is TGCGCCAGCAGCTCCCCAAGTACTAGCGGCAAAAGGGAGACCCAGTACTTC.

A single count supports this clone. The chain combines TRBV28 with TRBJ1-2; D gene uncertain. Trimming shortened V by 6 bases and J by 7 bases, and 15 bases separated the two germline ends. The CDR3 has 13 residues. Germline V gene sequence: CDR1 MDHEN, CDR2 SYDVKM. The CDR3 DNA is TGTGCCAGCAGCCCATACTTAAGTGGTGGCTACACCTTC. Residues: CASSPYLSGGYTF.

The chain links TRBV7-3 to TRBJ2-6; 11 bases map to TRBD1. J lost 2 bases, V lost 4 bases, and 4 bases had no gene match. Looked up from germline, CDR1 is SGHTA and CDR2 is FQGTGA. This CDR3 is 17 amino acids long. CDR3 bases: TGTGCCAGCAGCTCGGGGACAGGGGGTACTGGGGCCAACGTCCTGACTTTC. It specifies CASSSGTGGTGANVLTF.

This clone was picked up one time. V and J are TRBV5-1 and TRBJ2-2, with a possible D match to TRBD1 (6 bases). Germline CDR1 and CDR2: SGHRS and YFSETQ. This CDR3 is 17 amino acids long. Between the trimmed V and J ends, which lost 0 bases and 1 base, there was a span of 13 bases. CDR3 bases: TGCGCCAGCAGCTTGGGTGGGGGCCGAATGAACACCGGGGAGCTGTTTTTT. Its protein product is CASSLGGGRMNTGELFF.

In its sample, this clone was seen once. CDR3 sequence (DNA): TGTGCCAGCAGCTTAGCAGGACAGGCGAGTAACTATGGCTACACCTTC. Its protein is CASSLAGQASNYGYTF. The V call is TRBV7-9, the J call TRBJ1-2; TRBD1 aligns across 7 bases. The CDR3 totals 16 residues. Germline assignment: CDR1 SEHNR and CDR2 FQNEAQ (reference sequence). The J segment lost 1 base and the V segment lost 0 bases, leaving 5 bases of the junction unmatched.

This rearrangement joins TRBV5-4 to TRBJ2-3, with 8 bases fitting TRBD1. CDR1 and CDR2 (germline): SGHNT, YYREEE (reference sequence). The V and J ends lost 4 bases and 4 bases, in that order; junction bases with no gene match: 8. The CDR3 consists of 15 residues. DNA of the CDR3: TGTGCCAGCAGCCGCGCCTTGACAGGGGCAGATACGCAGTATTTT. Residues: CASSRALTGADTQYF. Looking up the rest from reference TRBV5-4 and TRBJ2-3 gives the full variable domain: ETGVTQSPTHLIKTRGQQVTLRCSSQSGHNTVSWYQQALGQGPQFIFQYYREEENGRGNFPPRFSGLQFPNYSSELNVNALELDDSALYLCASSRALTGADTQYFGPGTRLTVL.

This clone was seen a single time. The chain joins TRBV7-2 to TRBJ1-6; the D is unclear. Germline lookup yields CDR1 SGHTA and CDR2 FQGNSA. The CDR3 loop spans 13 amino acids. Between the trimmed V and J ends, which lost 6 bases and 7 bases, there was a span of 10 bases. Here the CDR3 reads CASSFRENSPLHF. CDR3 nucleotides: TGTGCCAGCAGTTTCCGGGAGAATTCACCCCTCCACTTT.

The chain has TRBV10-3 and TRBJ2-3; TRBD2 matches 16 bases. Trimming at V came to 11 bases and at J to 4 bases, leaving 15 bases not matched to a gene. Germline V lookup: CDR1 ENHRY, CDR2 SYGVKD. The CDR3 totals 18 residues. CDR3 in amino acids: CALGTGTSGGAGPDTQYF. The CDR3 nucleotides are TGTGCCCTGGGGACCGGGACTAGCGGGGGGGCAGGGCCAGATACGCAGTATTTT.

V and J are TRBV4-1 and TRBJ2-6, with D perhaps TRBD1 or TRBD2 (5 bases each). The germline V gene encodes CDR1 MGHRA and CDR2 YSYEKL. V lost 3 bases and J lost 0, with 9 bases in between. The CDR3 contains 16 residues. CDR3 in amino acids: CASSQGTVSGANVLTF. The CDR3 DNA reads TGCGCCAGCAGCCAGGGGACCGTCTCTGGGGCCAACGTCCTGACTTTC.